The TCR beta chain described here comes from a study of radiotherapy plus CTLA-4 blockade in lung cancer. The table came from immunoSEQ multiplex PCR; TCRdb's copy has only in-frame clones and leaves some out. Among 25,000 to 35,000 clones listed, 79% were seen once. The CDR3 is 12 residues long. CDR1 SGHAT and CDR2 FQNNGV come from the germline V gene. V was cut by 5 bases and J by 4 bases, with 9 bases left in between. The chain joins TRBV11-2 to TRBJ2-7; D unresolved. The specimen was peripheral blood, collected from a patient treated with radiotherapy plus ipilimumab. This clonotype was sampled from a human donor with non-small cell lung cancer that progressed on radiotherapy plus ipilimumab. CDR3 amino acids: CASSRPGYEQYF. As DNA, the CDR3 is TGTGCCAGCAGCCGCCCCGGGTACGAGCAGTACTTC.